This TCR beta chain was recorded in a study of shared clonotypes between healthy human individuals. Overall study: Researchers assigned three CD4 naive, three CD4 memory, two CD8 naive and one CD8 memory plate to each donor.

On this clone itself: Its target is unknown.

Whole-study results and caveats: Across a handful of donors, naive CD4 shared 5% to 6.5%, naive CD8 less than 4%, memory CD4 roughly 2.4%, memory CD8 about 0.4%.

The V gene's germline CDR1 is SGHRS and CDR2 YFSETQ. The CDR3 has 15 residues. The germline V and J ends were trimmed by 4 bases and 0 bases, with 11 bases remaining between them. Repertoires were generated with immunoSEQ multiplex PCR, while TCRdb's copy carries only in-frame clones and drops some. The table includes about 1.1 million clones, 75% to 80% detected once. Sequenced material: memory CD4+ T cells from PBMCs. Subset meaning: CD45RA-negative fraction. The gene calls are TRBV5-1 and TRBJ2-1; D is possibly TRBD2 (6 bases). The TCR sequence derives from a man younger than 35 in good health. Some clones in this sample may be carry-over from other donors' samples. CDR3 sequence (DNA): TGCGCCAGCAGCCTCGGGAGCAACTCCTACAATGAGCAGTTCTTC. Amino acids: CASSLGSNSYNEQFF.